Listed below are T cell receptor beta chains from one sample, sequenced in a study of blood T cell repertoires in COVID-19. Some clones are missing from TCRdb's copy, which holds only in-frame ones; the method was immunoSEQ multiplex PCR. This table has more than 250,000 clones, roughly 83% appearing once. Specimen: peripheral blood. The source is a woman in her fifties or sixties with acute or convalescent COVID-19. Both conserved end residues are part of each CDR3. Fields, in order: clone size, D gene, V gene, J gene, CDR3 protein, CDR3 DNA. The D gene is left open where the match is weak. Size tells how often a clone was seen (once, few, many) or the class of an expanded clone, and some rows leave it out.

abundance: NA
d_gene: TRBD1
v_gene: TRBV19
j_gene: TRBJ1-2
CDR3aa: CASSKTGDDYGYTF
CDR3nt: TGTGCCAGTAGTAAGACAGGGGACGACTATGGCTACACCTTC

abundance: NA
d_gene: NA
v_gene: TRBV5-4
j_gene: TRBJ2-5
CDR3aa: CASSAGTKETQYF
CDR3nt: TGTGCCAGCAGTGCCGGGACAAAAGAGACCCAGTACTTC

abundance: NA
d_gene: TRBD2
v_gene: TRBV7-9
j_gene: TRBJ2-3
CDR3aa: CASSLGLAGGTDTQYF
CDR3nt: TGTGCCAGCAGCTTGGGACTAGCGGGAGGCACAGATACGCAGTATTTT

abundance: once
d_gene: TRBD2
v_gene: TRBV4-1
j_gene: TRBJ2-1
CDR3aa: CASSQALASGIYNEQFF
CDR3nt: TGCGCCAGCAGCCAAGCTCTTGCTAGCGGCATCTACAATGAGCAGTTCTTC

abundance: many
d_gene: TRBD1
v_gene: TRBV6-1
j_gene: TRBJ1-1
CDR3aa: CASSEEGQGGEAFF
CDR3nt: TGTGCCAGCAGTGAAGAAGGACAGGGCGGTGAAGCTTTCTTT

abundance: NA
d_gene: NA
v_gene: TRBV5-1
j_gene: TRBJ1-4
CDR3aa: CASSLGAGTNNEKLFF
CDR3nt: TGCGCCAGCAGCTTGGGTGCAGGGACAAATAATGAAAAACTGTTTTTT

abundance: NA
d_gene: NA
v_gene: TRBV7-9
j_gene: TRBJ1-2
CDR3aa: CASSLLDRPNYGYTF
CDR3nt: TGTGCCAGCAGCTTGCTCGACAGGCCGAACTATGGCTACACCTTC

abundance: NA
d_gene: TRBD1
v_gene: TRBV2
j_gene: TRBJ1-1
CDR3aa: CASRTGGLPAFF
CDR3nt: TGTGCCAGCAGGACAGGGGGATTGCCTGCTTTCTTT

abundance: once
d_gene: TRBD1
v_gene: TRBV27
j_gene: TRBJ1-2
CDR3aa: CASSFGRGLYGYTF
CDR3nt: TGTGCCAGCAGTTTTGGCAGGGGGCTCTATGGCTACACCTTC

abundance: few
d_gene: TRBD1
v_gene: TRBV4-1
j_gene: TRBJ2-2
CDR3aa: CASSQARDRVGELFF
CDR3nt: TGCGCCAGCAGCCAAGCCCGAGACAGGGTCGGGGAGCTGTTTTTT

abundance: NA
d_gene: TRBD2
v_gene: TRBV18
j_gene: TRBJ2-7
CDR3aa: CASSPLRLAGLYEQYF
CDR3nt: TGTGCCAGCTCACCTCTTCGACTAGCGGGACTATACGAGCAGTACTTC

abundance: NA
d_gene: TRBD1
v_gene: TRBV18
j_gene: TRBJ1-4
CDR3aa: CASSPGQNEKLFF
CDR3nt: TGTGCCAGCTCACCGGGACAGAATGAAAAACTGTTTTTT

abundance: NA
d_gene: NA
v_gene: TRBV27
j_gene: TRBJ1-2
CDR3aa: CASSSFPFDGQLFYGYTF
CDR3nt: TGTGCCAGCAGTTCATTCCCCTTTGATGGACAGCTATTCTATGGCTACACCTTC

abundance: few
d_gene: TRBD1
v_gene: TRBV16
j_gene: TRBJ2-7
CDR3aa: CASKEGTGGTYEQYF
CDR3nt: TGTGCCAGCAAAGAAGGGACAGGCGGTACCTACGAGCAGTACTTC

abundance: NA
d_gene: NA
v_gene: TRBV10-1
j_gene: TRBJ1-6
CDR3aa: CASRSSYNSPLHF
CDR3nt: TGCGCCAGCCGCAGCTCCTATAATTCACCCCTCCACTTT

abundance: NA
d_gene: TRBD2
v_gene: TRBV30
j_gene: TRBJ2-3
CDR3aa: CAWSRGVDTQYF
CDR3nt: TGTGCCTGGAGCCGGGGGGTCGATACGCAGTATTTT

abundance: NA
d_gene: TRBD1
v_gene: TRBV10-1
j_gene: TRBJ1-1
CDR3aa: CASSRKQTGGTEAFF
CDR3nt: TGCGCCAGCAGTCGAAAACAAACAGGGGGTACTGAAGCTTTCTTT

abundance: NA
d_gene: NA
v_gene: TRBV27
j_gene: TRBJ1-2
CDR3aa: CASSVRSANYGYTF
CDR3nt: TGTGCCAGCAGTGTTCGTTCAGCTAACTATGGCTACACCTTC

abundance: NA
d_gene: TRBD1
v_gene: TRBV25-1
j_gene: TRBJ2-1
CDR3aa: CASSEIRGPYNEQFF
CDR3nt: TGTGCCAGCAGTGAAATCAGGGGGCCCTACAATGAGCAGTTCTTC

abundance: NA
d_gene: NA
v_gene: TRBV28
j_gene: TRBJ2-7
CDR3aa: CASSLVELAYEQYF
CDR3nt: TGTGCCAGCAGTTTGGTCGAACTAGCCTACGAGCAGTACTTC

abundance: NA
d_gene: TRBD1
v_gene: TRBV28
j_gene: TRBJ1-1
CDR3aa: CASSGTGVNTEAFF
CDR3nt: TGTGCCAGCAGCGGGACAGGGGTTAACACTGAAGCTTTCTTT

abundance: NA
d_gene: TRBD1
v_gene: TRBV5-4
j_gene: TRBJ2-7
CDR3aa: CASSLPGQRLEPYF
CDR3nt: TGTGCCAGCAGCTTACCGGGACAGCGCTTGGAGCCGTACTTC

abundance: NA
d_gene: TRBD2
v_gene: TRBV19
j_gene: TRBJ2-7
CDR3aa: CASSIGTSAYEQYF
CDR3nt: TGTGCCAGTAGTATAGGGACTAGCGCCTACGAGCAGTACTTC

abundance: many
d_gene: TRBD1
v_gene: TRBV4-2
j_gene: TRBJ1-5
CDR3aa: CASSQDPGQGDQPQHF
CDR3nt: TGTGCCAGCAGCCAAGATCCCGGACAGGGAGACCAGCCCCAGCATTTT

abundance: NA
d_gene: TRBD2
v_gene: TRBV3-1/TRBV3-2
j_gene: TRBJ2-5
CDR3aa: CASSQDLAGVEETQYF
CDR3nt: TGTGCCAGCAGCCAAGACCTAGCGGGGGTGGAAGAGACCCAGTACTTC

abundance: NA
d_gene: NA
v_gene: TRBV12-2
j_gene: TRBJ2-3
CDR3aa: CASRLALQREKTDTQYF
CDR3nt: TGTGCAAGTCGCTTAGCGCTCCAGCGGGAGAAGACAGATACGCAGTATTTT

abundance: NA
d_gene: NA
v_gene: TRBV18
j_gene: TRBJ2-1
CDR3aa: CASSPTGISINEQFF
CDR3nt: TGTGCCAGCTCACCGACAGGTATCTCCATCAATGAGCAGTTCTTC

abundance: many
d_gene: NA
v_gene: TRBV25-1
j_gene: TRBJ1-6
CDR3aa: CASSAGLRGSPLHF
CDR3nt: TGTGCCAGCAGTGCAGGCCTTCGGGGTTCACCCCTCCACTTT

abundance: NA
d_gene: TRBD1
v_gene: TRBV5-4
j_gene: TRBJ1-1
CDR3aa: CASSLKTGDGTEAFF
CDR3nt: TGTGCCAGCAGCTTAAAAACAGGGGACGGCACTGAAGCTTTCTTT

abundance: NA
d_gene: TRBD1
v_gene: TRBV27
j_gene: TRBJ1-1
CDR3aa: CASRGQGVSMAFF
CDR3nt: TGTGCCAGCAGGGGACAGGGAGTGAGTATGGCTTTCTTT

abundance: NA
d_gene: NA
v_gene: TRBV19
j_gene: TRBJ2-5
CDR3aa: CASRAPGETQYF
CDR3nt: TGTGCCAGTAGGGCCCCAGGAGAGACCCAGTACTTC

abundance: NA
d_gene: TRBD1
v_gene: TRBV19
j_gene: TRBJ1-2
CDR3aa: CASSWGTASQMNYGYTF
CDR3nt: TGTGCCAGTAGTTGGGGGACAGCCTCTCAGATGAACTATGGCTACACCTTC

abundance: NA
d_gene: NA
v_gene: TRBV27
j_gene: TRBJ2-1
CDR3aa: CASTPAPSRVTYNEQFF
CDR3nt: TGTGCCAGCACCCCCGCCCCCAGTCGTGTTACGTACAATGAGCAGTTCTTC

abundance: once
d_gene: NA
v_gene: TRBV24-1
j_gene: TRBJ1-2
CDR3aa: CATSGAPFNYGYTF
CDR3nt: TGTGCCACCAGTGGGGCTCCTTTTAACTATGGCTACACCTTC

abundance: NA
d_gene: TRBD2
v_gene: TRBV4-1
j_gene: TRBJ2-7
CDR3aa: CASSQETSGSPSSYEQYF
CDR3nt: TGCGCCAGCAGCCAAGAGACTAGCGGGAGTCCCAGCTCCTACGAGCAGTACTTC

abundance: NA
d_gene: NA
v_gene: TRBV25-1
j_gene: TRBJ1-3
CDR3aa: CASRMGGGNTIYF
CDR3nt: TGTGCCAGCAGAATGGGGGGGGGAAACACCATATATTTT

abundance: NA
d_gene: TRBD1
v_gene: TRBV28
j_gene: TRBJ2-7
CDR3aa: CASSLWRTGNSYEQYF
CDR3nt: TGTGCCAGCAGTTTATGGAGGACAGGGAACTCCTACGAGCAGTACTTC

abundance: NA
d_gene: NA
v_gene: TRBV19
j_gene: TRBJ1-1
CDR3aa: CASINMDTEAFF
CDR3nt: TGTGCCAGTATTAACATGGACACTGAAGCTTTCTTT

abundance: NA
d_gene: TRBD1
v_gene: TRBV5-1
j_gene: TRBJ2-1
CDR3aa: CASRGQGSGEQFF
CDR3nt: TGCGCCAGCAGGGGACAGGGATCGGGTGAGCAGTTCTTC

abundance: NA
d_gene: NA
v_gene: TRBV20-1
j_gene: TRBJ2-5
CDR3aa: CSASERLGAQYF
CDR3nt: TGCAGTGCTAGTGAGCGGCTCGGGGCCCAGTACTTC

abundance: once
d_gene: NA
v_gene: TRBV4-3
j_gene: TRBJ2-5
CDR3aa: CASRPGAETQYF
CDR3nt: TGCGCCAGCAGGCCCGGTGCAGAGACCCAGTACTTC

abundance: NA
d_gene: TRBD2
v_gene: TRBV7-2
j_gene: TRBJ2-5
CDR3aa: CASSAGLAGQETQYF
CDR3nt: TGTGCCAGCAGCGCCGGACTAGCGGGACAAGAGACCCAGTACTTC

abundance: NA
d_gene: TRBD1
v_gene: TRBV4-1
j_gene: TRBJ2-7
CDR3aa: CASSQGDSGTGAAYEQYF
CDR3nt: TGCGCCAGCAGCCAAGGGGATTCGGGGACAGGGGCCGCCTACGAGCAGTACTTC

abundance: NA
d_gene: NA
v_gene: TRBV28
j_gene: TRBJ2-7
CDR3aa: CASSLRYEQYF
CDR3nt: TGTGCCAGCAGTTTACGCTACGAGCAGTACTTC

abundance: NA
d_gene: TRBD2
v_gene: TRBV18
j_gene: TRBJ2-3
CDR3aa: CASSPESGTSGRADTQYF
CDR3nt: TGTGCCAGCTCACCGGAATCCGGGACTAGCGGGAGGGCAGATACGCAGTATTTT

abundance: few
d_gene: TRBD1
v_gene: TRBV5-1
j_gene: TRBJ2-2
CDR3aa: CASSPAGTGNTGELFF
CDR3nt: TGCGCCAGCAGCCCCGCCGGGACAGGGAACACCGGGGAGCTGTTTTTT

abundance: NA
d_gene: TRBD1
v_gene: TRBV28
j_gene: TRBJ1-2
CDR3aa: CASSSGFNRGRGYTF
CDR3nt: TGTGCCAGCAGTTCGGGGTTCAACAGGGGGCGTGGCTACACCTTC

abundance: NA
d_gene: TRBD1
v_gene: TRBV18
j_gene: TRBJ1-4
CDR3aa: CASSSGTGKEKLFF
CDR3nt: TGTGCCAGCTCGTCCGGGACAGGGAAGGAAAAACTGTTTTTT

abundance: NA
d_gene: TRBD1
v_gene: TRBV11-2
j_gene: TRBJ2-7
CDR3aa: CASSFNRGGIYEQYF
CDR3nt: TGTGCCAGCAGCTTTAACAGGGGCGGAATCTACGAGCAGTACTTC

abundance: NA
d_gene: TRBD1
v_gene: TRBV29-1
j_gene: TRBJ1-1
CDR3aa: CSAAGQGNTEAFF
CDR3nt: TGCAGCGCTGCGGGACAGGGGAACACTGAAGCTTTCTTT

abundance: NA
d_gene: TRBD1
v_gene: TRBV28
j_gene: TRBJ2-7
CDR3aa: CASSRDRRHEQYF
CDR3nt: TGTGCCAGCAGTCGGGACAGGCGTCACGAGCAGTACTTC

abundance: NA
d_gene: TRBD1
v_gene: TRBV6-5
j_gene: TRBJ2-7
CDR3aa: CASSFTGDHEQYF
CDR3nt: TGTGCCAGCAGTTTTACAGGGGACCACGAGCAGTACTTC

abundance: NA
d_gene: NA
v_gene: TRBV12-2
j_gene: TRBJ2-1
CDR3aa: CASRPLGGSSGLAPGDRGNEQFF
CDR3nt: TGTGCAAGTCGCCCATTGGGGGGGTCGTCGGGACTAGCCCCGGGAGACCGTGGCAATGAGCAGTTCTTC

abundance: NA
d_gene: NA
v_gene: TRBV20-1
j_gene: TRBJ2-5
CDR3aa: CSASHENLETQYF
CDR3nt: TGCAGTGCTAGTCATGAGAATTTAGAGACCCAGTACTTC

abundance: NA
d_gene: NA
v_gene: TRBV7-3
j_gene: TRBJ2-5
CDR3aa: CASSPTRGSGSQYF
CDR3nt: TGTGCCAGCAGCCCGACCCGGGGGAGTGGGTCCCAGTACTTC